Below, one TCR beta chain is given with its context. What it recognizes is unknown. Both TRBC1 and TRBC2 were covered by a beta constant-region primer of two equimolar oligonucleotides. Ligated cDNA was amplified by four rounds of PCR with nested alpha and beta constant-region primers and SP2. A 12-nucleotide UMI and the SP2 primer were added to the cDNA 3' end by oligonucleotide ligation. TCRdb analysed the UMI-ligation and nested PCR reads with MiXCR anew, one entry per CDR3 protein. The profile shows roughly 100,000 distinct CDR3 sequences, approximately 14% of them singletons. The sample belongs to a study of naive and memory T cell subsets. Study outcomes and limitations: Especially in CD8 cells, naive repertoires contained a few larger clonotypes, possibly CD45RA-re-expressing memory cells. Gini index rose across naive, CM, EM and EMRA in CD4 and CD8. Over 95% of naive TCR sequences appeared only once after error correction, unlike memory subsets. Clonotypes are single alpha or beta chains, not paired receptors.

With 4 bases removed from V and 4 bases from J, the gap between germline ends came to 14 bases. CDR3 size: 15 residues. Looked up from germline, CDR1 is MNHNY and CDR2 is SVGAGI (reference sequence). Sequenced: naive CD8+ T cells from blood. This sequence originates from a human donor in good health. The rearrangement links TRBV6-6 to TRBJ2-1, with a possible D match to TRBD2 (6 bases). CDR3 amino acids: CASSLEGWDYNEQFF. Here the CDR3 DNA reads TGTGCCAGCAGTTTGGAGGGCTGGGATTACAATGAGCAGTTCTTC.